These 16 T cell receptor beta chains share one sample of origin, sequenced in a study of blood T cell repertoires in COVID-19 (dated by TCRdb to about 2020). To prepare the library, the immunoSEQ multiplex PCR assay was applied. Here the immuneACCESS table is served through TCRdb, limited to in-frame sequences with V and J called. Missing clones are a known gap in these copies; in checked studies unresolved V genes cover under half, and the rest lacks a known reason. This sample has a few hundred thousand clones in its table, and about nine tenths of those were observed once. 4.4% of the sample comes from the top ten. The sample taken for sequencing was peripheral blood. The receptors derive from a man aged 45-60 years with acute or convalescent COVID-19.

V is TRBV4-1 and J is TRBJ1-1, with 8 bases identical to TRBD1. V was pared by 4 bases and J by 3 bases, with 10 bases of the junction left unmatched. Germline V gene lookup returns CDR1 MGHRA and CDR2 YSYEKL. This CDR3 has 16 amino acids. The CDR3 here is CASSPRPDRADTEAFF. CDR3 sequence (DNA): TGCGCCAGCAGCCCCCGTCCGGACAGGGCGGACACTGAAGCTTTCTTT.

The CDR3 DNA reads as TGTGCCAGCGGAACGACTTGGACTGAAGCTTTCTTT. It is translated as CASGTTWTEAFF. The rearrangement links TRBV5-6 to TRBJ1-1; D remains unclear. CDR3 size: 12 residues. V lost 7 bases, J lost 5 bases, and 12 bases lay in between. The germline gives CDR1 SGHDT, CDR2 YYEEEE.

V gene TRBV7-9 combines with J gene TRBJ1-1, with TRBD1 matching over 9 bases. V shed 5 bases and J 3 bases; nucleotides not matched to a gene: 7. The CDR3 is 15 amino acids. Germline CDR1 SEHNR, CDR2 FQNEAQ (reference sequence). The CDR3 DNA reads as TGTGCCAGCAGCGGGGACAGGGTGGCGTACACTGAAGCTTTCTTT. Its protein is CASSGDRVAYTEAFF. The whole variable domain, filled in from reference TRBV7-9 and TRBJ1-1, reads DTGVSQNPRHKITKRGQNVTFRCDPISEHNRLYWYRQTLGQGPEFLTYFQNEAQLEKSRLLSDRFSAERPKGSFSTLEIQRTEQGDSAMYLCASSGDRVAYTEAFFGQGTRLTVV.

V and J are TRBV7-9 and TRBJ2-1; the match to TRBD2 covers 10 bases. CDR3 length: 17 amino acids. Germline lookup yields CDR1 SEHNR and CDR2 FQNEAQ (reference sequence). J gave up 4 bases and V 2 bases, and 8 bases lay outside the gene matches. For the CDR3, the DNA is TGTGCCAGCAGCTTAACAACTAGCGGGACAATTTACAATGAGCAGTTCTTC. This translates into CASSLTTSGTIYNEQFF.

This chain links TRBV11-2 with TRBJ2-3; 12 bases line up with TRBD2. This CDR3 comprises 19 residues. After removal of 5 bases from V and 2 bases from J, the junction contained 14 bases not matched to a gene. Germline CDR1 and CDR2: SGHAT and FQNNGV. The CDR3 bases are TGTGCCAGCAGCCCTGCGCGTCCTAGCGGGGGGGCCGACACAGATACGCAGTATTTT. It specifies CASSPARPSGGADTDTQYF.

The chain is built from TRBV7-6 and TRBJ1-1; 9 positions match TRBD1. Germline trimming cut 5 bases from V and 5 bases from J; bases unmatched to any gene: 9. This CDR3 is built from 15 residues. Germline CDR1 reads SGHVS; CDR2 reads FNYEAQ. This CDR3 is CASSLQGARGTEAFF. CDR3 in DNA: TGTGCCAGCAGCCTACAGGGGGCGCGAGGGACTGAAGCTTTCTTT.

V and J are TRBV27 and TRBJ2-2; D not resolved. Trimming removed 3 bases from V and 1 base from J, with 3 bases in between. Germline loops: CDR1 MNHEY, CDR2 SMNVEV (reference sequence). This CDR3 contains 13 residues. The CDR3: CASSFLNTGELFF. Written as DNA, the CDR3 is TGTGCCAGCAGTTTCCTGAACACCGGGGAGCTGTTTTTT.

To note about this clone: An end of the junction does not agree with germline; a read error may underlie this. The genes are TRBV18 and TRBJ2-1; 7 nucleotides match TRBD1. Looked up from germline, CDR1 is KGHSH and CDR2 is LQKENI. This CDR3 has 15 residues. CDR3 in DNA: TGTGCCAGCTCGCCACAGGGGCAACTCTACAATGAGCAGTTCTTC. This codes for CASSPQGQLYNEQFF.

The V gene is TRBV30, the J gene TRBJ1-5, with D perhaps matching TRBD1 (6 bases). Between the trimmed V and J ends, which lost 1 base and 1 base, there was a span of 14 bases. Germline CDR1 GTSNPN, CDR2 SVGIG (reference sequence). The CDR3 is made up of 16 amino acids. DNA of the CDR3: TGTGCCTGGAGTGACAGGGCTCCTCGCAGCAATCAGCCCCAGCATTTT. The encoded protein is CAWSDRAPRSNQPQHF.

The CDR3 loop reads CASTLAGGNEQFF. The CDR3 DNA sequence: TGCGCCAGCACACTAGCGGGGGGCAATGAGCAGTTCTTC. The chain couples TRBV10-2 to TRBJ2-1; 12 nucleotides agree with TRBD2. Germline CDR1 is WSHSY and CDR2 is SAAADI. V trimming: 7 bases; J trimming: 6 bases; junction bases outside the gene matches: 1. The length of the CDR3 is 13 residues.

This clone appeared once. The rearrangement uses TRBV6-5 and TRBJ1-2; unclear D gene. The length of the CDR3 is 16 residues. Germline V gives CDR1 MNHEY, CDR2 SVGAGI. The V gene lost 0 bases and the J gene lost 4 bases, with 15 bases spanning the gap. The CDR3 DNA follows: TGTGCCAGCAGTTACTCGTCTGAACCCGCGGGCTATGGCTACACCTTC. This sequence encodes CASSYSSEPAGYGYTF.

The genes are TRBV27 and TRBJ1-1; TRBD1 agrees at 7 bases. Germline V gene data show CDR1 as MNHEY and CDR2 as SMNVEV (reference sequence). This CDR3 is built from 15 residues. V lost 6 bases and J lost 3; bases outside the gene matches: 10. The CDR3 sequence is CASRTSRDSYTEAFF. CDR3 coding DNA: TGTGCCAGCAGGACCTCCCGGGACAGTTACACTGAAGCTTTCTTT.

This chain connects TRBV18 to TRBJ1-2; TRBD1 matches at 7 bases. CDR3 size: 15 residues. Germline V gene data show CDR1 as KGHSH and CDR2 as LQKENI. The V gene end was trimmed by 0 bases and the J gene end by 4 bases; junction bases not matched to a gene: 5. For the CDR3, the DNA is TGTGCCAGCTCACCACCCTCGGGACAGCCCTATGGCTACACCTTC. Protein sequence: CASSPPSGQPYGYTF.

This clone was observed a handful of times. Distinct nucleotide sequences in the sample also encode this CDR3. The genes are TRBV6-5 and TRBJ2-1; 8 bases agree with TRBD2. CDR1 and CDR2 from the germline V gene are MNHEY and SVGAGI. With 6 bases clipped from V and 4 bases from J, the junction kept 5 bases outside the gene matches. This CDR3 is built from 14 residues. CDR3 region: CASSPGTSYNEQFF. CDR3 nucleotide sequence: TGTGCCAGCAGCCCCGGGACTAGTTACAATGAGCAGTTCTTC.

V and J are TRBV7-2 and TRBJ2-5; D not resolved. The CDR3 sequence is 14 residues long. The germline V gene has CDR1 SGHTA and CDR2 FQGNSA. V dropped 5 bases and J dropped 7 bases, with 17 bases sitting between them. CDR3 region: CASSRMLTPGTQYF. DNA of the CDR3: TGTGCCAGCAGCAGAATGCTGACCCCAGGGACCCAGTACTTC.

This clone has just a few counts. The V gene is TRBV9, the J gene TRBJ2-3; no definite D call. This CDR3 is 16 amino acids long. Trimming shortened V by 4 bases and J by 0 bases, and 15 bases separated the two germline ends. Germline V gene data show CDR1 as SGDLS and CDR2 as YYNGEE. CDR3 DNA sequence: TGTGCCAGCAGCCCCCGGTCCCCGGTTAGCACAGATACGCAGTATTTT. As protein: CASSPRSPVSTDTQYF. Looking up the rest from reference TRBV9 and TRBJ2-3 gives the full variable domain: DSGVTQTPKHLITATGQRVTLRCSPRSGDLSVYWYQQSLDQGLQFLIQYYNGEERAKGNILERFSAQQFPDLHSELNLSSLELGDSALYFCASSPRSPVSTDTQYFGPGTRLTVL.